The clone carrying this TCR beta chain was detected many times. As yet, its antigen is unknown. Documented time point: patch test 2, 6 weeks after DPC sensitization. Treatment noted: therapeutic diphenylcyclopropenone sensitization with weekly scalp DPC. The entry originates in a study of human T cells and chemical hapten exposure. About the research overall: Per-sample variation in TCR yield stemmed mainly from small pooled library volume differences.

Trimming left V 5 bases short and J 2 bases short, with 17 bases between. This CDR3 has 16 amino acids. Per germline, CDR1 SEHNR and CDR2 FQNEAQ (reference sequence). Findings and caveats of the study: Counts of TCRs above 1 in 1000 frequency stayed unchanged with DPC sensitization.

From the RACE reads, TCRdb called clonotypes with MiXCR, one entry per CDR3 protein. The repertoire holds approximately 96,000 distinct CDR3 sequences, 9.3% seen once, with 2% to 2.5% in the top ten. The chain carries TRBV7-9 and TRBJ2-3; D unclear. The TCR was taken from a middle-aged woman with alopecia areata. Some clones in this sample may be carry-over from other donors' samples. The material was whole blood, obtained in connection with sensitization to the hapten diphenylcyclopropenone (DPC). The CDR3 reads CASSTRPLRPTDTQYF. DNA of the CDR3: TGTGCCAGCAGCACCCGGCCCCTCCGCCCCACAGATACGCAGTATTTT.